This passage covers 22 T cell receptor beta chains from one sample sequenced in a study of T-cell reconstitution after alpha-beta-depleted transplantation in children. The TCRbeta library was prepared with unique molecular identifiers. TCRdb called the PCR reads again in MiXCR, with one record for every CDR3 protein. Of approximately 490,000 distinct CDR3 sequences in the sample, 10% to 13% were seen once. The input for sequencing was PBMCs, taken before TCRalphabeta/CD19-depleted stem cell transplant. These receptors were obtained from a child aged 2-15 years with inherited bone marrow failure, due to receive a stem cell transplant.

This clonotype has at least ten counts. This chain links TRBV6-1 with TRBJ1-2, with D possibly matching TRBD1 (6 bases). The CDR3 totals 16 residues. V was cut by 0 bases and J by 2 bases, with 13 bases left in between. Germline V CDR1 and CDR2: MNHNS, SASEGT. DNA for the CDR3: TGTGCCAGCAGTGAAGCGCTTTCTCAGGGGAACTATGGCTACACCTTC. Protein: CASSEALSQGNYGYTF.

This clonotype was observed many times. The chain combines TRBV27 with TRBJ2-2; D not certain. V shed 6 bases and J shed 4 bases, with 15 bases lying between them. The V gene's germline CDR1 is MNHEY and CDR2 SMNVEV (reference sequence). The CDR3 extends over 15 amino acids. CDR3 bases: TGTGCCAGCAGCACTCTATTCGAGGTCACCGGGGAGCTGTTTTTT. Encoded protein: CASSTLFEVTGELFF.

This clonotype has a handful of counts. The V gene is TRBV6-1, the J gene TRBJ2-5, with a tentative D call TRBD2 (6 bases). Between the trimmed V and J ends, which lost 5 bases and 0 bases, there was a span of 22 bases. This CDR3 has 18 residues. Germline CDR1 MNHNS, CDR2 SASEGT. Here the CDR3 reads CASSTPISGSGYQETQYF. The DNA for the CDR3 is TGTGCCAGCAGTACCCCTATTAGCGGATCGGGGTACCAAGAGACCCAGTACTTC.

This clonotype occurred many times. The chain recombines TRBV6-1 with TRBJ2-3, with 10 bases lining up with TRBD2. Germline CDR1 is MNHNS and CDR2 is SASEGT. The CDR3 has 17 amino acids. The V and J ends lost 5 bases and 4 bases, in that order; junction bases with no gene match: 12. The CDR3 DNA reads TGTGCCAGCAGTCCCTCCTGGGCTAGCGGGAGTCCAGATACGCAGTATTTT. Translated: CASSPSWASGSPDTQYF.

The J gene is TRBJ2-7, the V gene TRBV20-1; perhaps TRBD2 as D (6 bases). Trimming cost V 0 bases and J 0 bases, with 9 bases left between them. The CDR3 spans 14 residues. The germline CDR1 and CDR2 sequences are DFQATT and SNEGSKA (reference sequence). CDR3 sequence: CSARDGGNSYEQYF. The CDR3 coding sequence is TGCAGTGCTAGAGATGGGGGGAACTCCTACGAGCAGTACTTC.

This clonotype has ten or more counts. This chain links TRBV27 with TRBJ2-7; 7 bases map to TRBD1. The V gene's germline CDR1 is MNHEY and CDR2 SMNVEV (reference sequence). CDR3 length: 14 amino acids. J lost 3 bases, V lost 0 bases, and 2 bases had no gene match. The CDR3 reads CASSLSNRGYEQYF. The CDR3 DNA is TGTGCCAGCAGTTTATCGAACAGGGGCTACGAGCAGTACTTC.

In this sample, this clonotype turned up many times. The V gene is TRBV19, the J gene TRBJ1-1; D may be TRBD1 (6 bases). V lost 5 bases to trimming and J lost 0 bases, with 13 bases between them. This CDR3 spans 15 amino acids. The germline CDR1 and CDR2 sequences are LNHDA and SQIVND (reference sequence). The CDR3 DNA sequence: TGTGCCAGTAGTTCGTGGACAGAGATGAACACTGAAGCTTTCTTT. It translates to CASSSWTEMNTEAFF.

The table lists this clonotype with many counts. The chain employs TRBV29-1 and TRBJ2-5; D gene ambiguous. CDR3 length: 12 residues. Trimming pared 5 bases from V and 2 bases from J, leaving 9 bases between. Germline V lookup: CDR1 SQVTM, CDR2 ANQGSEA. In nucleotides, the CDR3 is TGCAGCGTTCTCGGACCACAAGAGACCCAGTACTTC. It is translated as CSVLGPQETQYF.

This clonotype was observed at least ten times. This chain connects TRBV5-1 to TRBJ2-7; D is ambiguous. CDR1 is SGHRS, CDR2 YFSETQ, per germline. Trimming shortened V by 0 bases and J by 3 bases, and 10 bases separated the two germline ends. There are 14 residues in the CDR3. The CDR3 DNA reads as TGCGCCAGCAGCTTGGTTGGTCAGAACTACGAGCAGTACTTC. Its protein product is CASSLVGQNYEQYF. Variable domain in full (rest from reference TRBV5-1 and TRBJ2-7): KAGVTQTPRYLIKTRGQQVTLSCSPISGHRSVSWYQQTPGQGLQFLFEYFSETQRNKGNFPGRFSGRQFSNSRSEMNVSTLELGDSALYLCASSLVGQNYEQYFGPGTRLTVT.

At least ten counts were recorded for this clonotype. At one end, the junction sequence differs from germline, possibly due to a read error. The rearrangement uses TRBV7-2 and TRBJ1-1, with D possibly being TRBD1 (5 bases). The CDR3 is 12 residues long. Germline V gene lookup returns CDR1 SGHTA and CDR2 FQGNSA. The CDR3 region has the DNA TGCGCCAGCAGCTTGGGGGGTGCTGAAGCTTTCTTT. This gives the protein CASSLGGAEAFF.

The chain links TRBV7-2 to TRBJ2-3, with 8 bases identical to TRBD2. This CDR3 spans 15 amino acids. CDR1 SGHTA and CDR2 FQGNSA come from the germline V gene. V gave up 5 bases and J gave up 8 bases; unmatched junction bases: 12. The CDR3 sequence is CASSPGSGSRGTQYF. Written as DNA, the CDR3 is TGTGCCAGCAGCCCAGGGAGCGGGAGTAGGGGTACGCAGTATTTT.

To note about this clonotype: A read error may explain this, as a much larger clone is one base away. This sequence joins TRBV27 and TRBJ2-3; TRBD2 matches at 9 bases. Unmatched junction bases numbered 10, after V lost 6 bases and J lost 3 bases. This CDR3 is built from 16 residues. Germline lookup yields CDR1 MNHEY and CDR2 SMNVEV (reference sequence). The CDR3 protein is CASRMLGAGGTDTQYF. CDR3 DNA: TGTGCCAGCAGGATGCTAGGGGCGGGAGGGACAGATACGCAGTATTTT.

This clonotype was detected many times. The chain joins TRBV6-2 or TRBV6-3 to TRBJ2-1; TRBD1 aligns across 8 bases. CDR1 and CDR2 from the germline V gene are MNHEY and SVGEGT. There are 17 residues in the CDR3. V lost 4 bases to trimming and J lost 4 bases; unmatched junction nucleotides: 12. The chain's CDR3 is CASSSRAGGNLYNEQFF. CDR3 DNA sequence: TGTGCCAGCAGTTCCCGGGCAGGGGGCAATCTATACAATGAGCAGTTCTTC.

This clonotype was counted between two and nine times. J is TRBJ2-1 and V is TRBV28; D may be TRBD2 (5 bases). The germline CDR1 and CDR2 sequences are MDHEN and SYDVKM. This CDR3 is 16 amino acids long. Trimming cost V 6 bases and J 3 bases, with 18 bases left between them. In DNA, the CDR3 is TGTGCCAGCAGCTGGGCGGGCGGGCTTAGCTACAATGAGCAGTTCTTC. Protein: CASSWAGGLSYNEQFF.

Of note for this clonotype: This sequence may be a read error, since a much larger clone differs from it by one base. The chain links TRBV5-1 to TRBJ2-7; D not certain. CDR1 is SGHRS and CDR2 is YFSETQ in the germline V gene. CDR3 length equals 12 residues. CDR3 region: CASRYDTYDQYF. CDR3 nucleotide sequence: TGCGCCAGCAGATACGACACCTACGACCAGTACTTC.

This chain links TRBV4-2 with TRBJ1-1, with TRBD1 matching 8 bases. The CDR3 spans 16 residues. Germline-derived CDR1 and CDR2 are LGHNA and YNFKEQ. Germline trimming cut 4 bases from V and 5 bases from J; bases unmatched to any gene: 12. The DNA of the CDR3 is TGTGCCAGCAGCCCCCCGCCGGGACAGGTGATTACTGAAGCTTTCTTT. Translated: CASSPPPGQVITEAFF.

This clonotype was seen more than once but under ten times. This sequence joins TRBV28 and TRBJ2-5; D not resolved. The CDR3 is 14 amino acids. CDR1 MDHEN and CDR2 SYDVKM come from the germline V gene. Trimming took 5 bases from V and 3 from J, leaving 13 bases between them. The CDR3 sequence: CASSGVKAEETQYF. DNA of the CDR3: TGTGCCAGCAGTGGTGTTAAGGCAGAAGAGACCCAGTACTTC.

This clonotype showed up many times. V usage is TRBV5-1 and J usage is TRBJ2-1; a possible D gene is TRBD1 (6 bases). The germline V gene encodes CDR1 SGHRS and CDR2 YFSETQ. The CDR3 has 16 residues. V gave up 0 bases and J gave up 3 bases, with 13 bases separating them. Here the CDR3 reads CASSLDGQIVYNEQFF. The CDR3 DNA sequence: TGCGCCAGCAGCTTGGACGGACAGATTGTCTACAATGAGCAGTTCTTC.

A few counts support this clonotype. This chain connects TRBV20-1 to TRBJ1-5; 7 bases line up with TRBD1. The CDR3 extends over 14 amino acids. With 7 bases clipped from V and 5 bases from J, the junction kept 11 bases outside the gene matches. Germline CDR1 and CDR2: DFQATT and SNEGSKA (reference sequence). The CDR3 coding sequence is TGCAGTGTGGGACAGCCTCATTTATATCAGCCCCAGCATTTT. As protein: CSVGQPHLYQPQHF.

The CDR3 DNA reads TGCAGTGCTGTACCTGGGACTAGCGCAGATACGCAGTATTTT. It encodes CSAVPGTSADTQYF. J is TRBJ2-3 and V is TRBV20-1; 10 bases fit TRBD2. From germline, CDR1 is DFQATT and CDR2 SNEGSKA (reference sequence). CDR3 size: 14 residues. V lost 5 bases to trimming and J lost 4 bases; unmatched junction nucleotides: 6.

This clonotype has at least ten counts. V is TRBV19 and J is TRBJ1-5, with 7 bases fitting TRBD1. Germline assignment: CDR1 LNHDA and CDR2 SQIVND (reference sequence). CDR3 length: 15 amino acids. V lost 6 bases to trimming and J lost 3 bases; unmatched junction nucleotides: 8. For the CDR3, the DNA is TGTGCCAGTAGCGGGGCAGGGGGGCTCAATCAGCCCCAGCATTTT. This sequence encodes CASSGAGGLNQPQHF.

The chain is built from TRBV9 and TRBJ2-2; D not resolved. CDR1 is SGDLS and CDR2 is YYNGEE in the germline V gene. This CDR3 comprises 15 residues. V was trimmed by 0 bases and J by 6 bases, leaving 12 bases between them. The CDR3 spells CASSVAGLVSGELFF. DNA for the CDR3: TGTGCCAGCAGCGTAGCTGGGCTAGTTTCCGGGGAGCTGTTTTTT.